The 28 T cell receptor beta chains below were found in one sample sequenced in a study of blood T cell repertoires in COVID-19. Measured with immunoSEQ multiplex PCR; TCRdb has only the in-frame clones, and not every one. The sample gives some 300,000 clones, about 91% of which show up once; 6.9% is in the top ten. Specimen: peripheral blood. The receptors were gathered from a young woman who had recovered from COVID-19.

The rearrangement joins TRBV7-9 to TRBJ2-3; 7 nucleotides agree with TRBD2. Germline assignment: CDR1 SEHNR and CDR2 FQNEAQ (reference sequence). V dropped 4 bases and J dropped 1; count of bases not matched to a gene: 8. This CDR3 has 16 amino acids. Here the CDR3 reads CASSSSLASGTDTQYF. CDR3 DNA sequence: TGTGCCAGCAGCTCTTCACTAGCGTCAGGCACAGATACGCAGTATTTT.

The rearrangement joins TRBV30 to TRBJ2-5; tentative D call: TRBD1 (6 bases). Germline V gene data show CDR1 as GTSNPN and CDR2 as SVGIG (reference sequence). The ends were cut back, 5 bases at V and 3 bases at J, with 16 bases in the middle. The CDR3 has 14 residues. CDR3 in amino acids: CAWALPPGEETQYF. The CDR3 DNA reads as TGTGCCTGGGCCCTCCCCCCAGGGGAAGAGACCCAGTACTTC.

The V and J genes are TRBV9 and TRBJ2-7; TRBD2 matches 7 bases. V lost 2 bases to trimming and J lost 2 bases; unmatched junction nucleotides: 1. CDR3 length: 13 amino acids. The V gene's germline CDR1 is SGDLS and CDR2 YYNGEE. The CDR3 nucleotides read TGTGCCAGCAGCGTCAGCGGGGCCTACGAGCAGTACTTC. It specifies CASSVSGAYEQYF.

The table lists this clone with many counts. This CDR3 is also generated by other DNA sequences in the sample. This chain connects TRBV3-1 (or the pseudogene TRBV3-2) to TRBJ1-2, with TRBD1 matching over 7 bases. The CDR3 contains 14 residues. J was trimmed by 4 bases and V by 1 base; bases with no gene match: 3. CDR1 and CDR2 from the germline V gene are LGHDT and YNNKEL (reference sequence). CDR3 amino acids: CASSQGTGVYGYTF. The CDR3 DNA reads as TGTGCCAGCAGCCAAGGGACAGGAGTCTATGGCTACACCTTC.

The chain recombines TRBV7-3 with TRBJ1-2, with 7 nucleotides matching TRBD1. Per the germline V gene, CDR1 is SGHTA and CDR2 is FQGTGA. Trimming took 3 bases from V and 6 from J; bases not matched to a gene: 4. The CDR3 covers 13 residues. The DNA of the CDR3 is TGTGCCAGCAGCTTGGTACAGGGGAATGGCTACACCTTC. Protein product: CASSLVQGNGYTF.

This clone came up a few times. V and J are TRBV5-4 and TRBJ1-6; D is undetermined. Germline CDR1 SGHNT, CDR2 YYREEE (reference sequence). V was trimmed by 4 bases and J by 1 base, leaving 9 bases between them. The CDR3 runs 15 residues. CDR3 amino acids: CASSTEGSYNSPLHF. CDR3 bases: TGTGCCAGCAGCACCGAGGGTTCCTATAATTCACCCCTCCACTTT. The complete variable domain, with remaining parts taken from reference TRBV5-4 and TRBJ1-6, reads ETGVTQSPTHLIKTRGQQVTLRCSSQSGHNTVSWYQQALGQGPQFIFQYYREEENGRGNFPPRFSGLQFPNYSSELNVNALELDDSALYLCASSTEGSYNSPLHFGNGTRLTVT.

This chain uses TRBV7-2 with TRBJ1-2, with 8 bases matching TRBD1. The CDR3 length is 14 residues. With 5 bases clipped from V and 6 bases from J, the junction kept 8 bases outside the gene matches. Germline CDR1 SGHTA, CDR2 FQGNSA. The CDR3 DNA sequence: TGTGCCAGCAGCCACCACCCGGACAGGGATGGCTACACCTTC. It yields the protein CASSHHPDRDGYTF.

The chain uses TRBV29-1 and TRBJ1-2; the D gene is possibly TRBD1 (5 bases). Germline-derived CDR1 and CDR2 are SQVTM and ANQGSEA. The CDR3 has 14 residues. Trimming left V 6 bases short and J 2 bases short, with 16 bases between. CDR3 coding DNA: TGCAGCGTGGGGGGAGCGAAGGGGAACTATGGCTACACCTTC. Encoded protein: CSVGGAKGNYGYTF. Drawing the rest from reference TRBV29-1 and TRBJ1-2, the complete variable domain is SAVISQKPSRDICQRGTSLTIQCQVDSQVTMMFWYRQQPGQSLTLIATANQGSEATYESGFVIDKFPISRPNLTFSTLTVSNMSPEDSSIYLCSVGGAKGNYGYTFGSGTRLTVV.

A single count supports this clone. This chain uses TRBV18 with TRBJ2-1, with D possibly TRBD1 on 6 matching bases. There are 15 residues in the CDR3. Trimming stripped 6 bases from V and 0 bases from J, with 12 bases between. CDR1 is KGHSH and CDR2 is LQKENI in the germline V gene. CDR3 loop: CASSADRSSYNEQFF. In DNA form, the CDR3 reads TGTGCCAGCTCGGCAGACAGGAGCTCCTACAATGAGCAGTTCTTC. The full variable domain, with the rest looked up from reference TRBV18 and TRBJ2-1, is NAGVMQNPRHLVRRRGQEARLRCSPMKGHSHVYWYRQLPEEGLKFMVYLQKENIIDESGMPKERFSAEFPKEGPSILRIQQVVRGDSAAYFCASSADRSSYNEQFFGPGTRLTVL.

The DNA of the CDR3 is TGTGCCAGCAGTTACTCGTTATCGAAGGGGGAAAACTACGAGCAGTACTTC. Translated, it gives CASSYSLSKGENYEQYF. The chain links TRBV6-2 or TRBV6-3 to TRBJ2-7, with a tentative D call TRBD1 (6 bases). V lost 0 bases and J lost 3, with 18 bases in between. Germline V gene data show CDR1 as MNHEY and CDR2 as SVGEGT. The CDR3 is 17 amino acids.

The genes are TRBV6-4 and TRBJ2-2; 9 bases match TRBD1. CDR1 and CDR2 from the germline V gene are MRHNA and SNTAGT. Trimming cost V 6 bases and J 3 bases; bases outside gene matches: 11. The CDR3 is made up of 17 amino acids. CDR3 amino acids: CASRISGTGTYTGELFF. The CDR3, as DNA: TGTGCCAGCAGAATAAGTGGGACAGGGACCTACACCGGGGAGCTGTTTTTT.

This chain connects TRBV9 to TRBJ2-7, with 8 bases aligning to TRBD1. CDR3 size: 19 residues. The junction had 19 bases not matched to a gene; V was cut back by 2 bases and J by 3 bases. The germline gives CDR1 SGDLS, CDR2 YYNGEE. CDR3 DNA sequence: TGTGCCAGCAGCGTTCAGCTTCCCAGGCAGGGGGCGCGGGTCTACGAGCAGTACTTC. This translates into CASSVQLPRQGARVYEQYF.

The chain combines TRBV6-5 with TRBJ1-1, with a possible D match to TRBD1 (6 bases). V was pared by 5 bases and J by 0 bases, with 13 bases between. The germline V gene has CDR1 MNHEY and CDR2 SVGAGI. CDR3 length equals 15 residues. The CDR3 DNA reads as TGTGCCAGCAGTCGGACAGCGAATATGAACACTGAAGCTTTCTTT. It yields the protein CASSRTANMNTEAFF.

The chain joins TRBV27 to TRBJ1-2; TRBD1 matches at 8 bases. CDR1 is MNHEY, CDR2 SMNVEV, per germline (reference sequence). The CDR3 totals 14 residues. The V segment lost 6 bases and the J segment 8 bases; nucleotides outside the gene matches: 11. The CDR3 spells CASRLTDRGGGYTF. The CDR3 DNA is TGTGCCAGCAGACTAACCGACAGGGGTGGGGGCTACACCTTC.

V is TRBV5-5 and J is TRBJ1-1; D possibly corresponds to TRBD1 (5 bases). Germline-derived CDR1 and CDR2 are SGHKS and YYEKEE (reference sequence). CDR3 length: 15 residues. V was trimmed by 6 bases and J by 1 base, leaving 16 bases between them. The CDR3 coding sequence is TGTGCCAGCACCCGAACTGGGGGGTGGAACACTGAAGCTTTCTTT. Translated, it gives CASTRTGGWNTEAFF.

This clone came up once. The chain is built from TRBV20-1 and TRBJ1-4, with 9 bases lining up with TRBD1. The germline V gene encodes CDR1 DFQATT and CDR2 SNEGSKA (reference sequence). J lost 5 bases, V lost 3 bases, and 1 base had no gene match. CDR3 length: 13 amino acids. The CDR3 loop is CSASGTGNEKLFF. The CDR3 DNA reads as TGCAGTGCTAGTGGGACAGGGAATGAAAAACTGTTTTTT.

The CDR3 loop is CASSTSGYTDTQYF. DNA for the CDR3: TGTGCCAGCAGCACTAGCGGCTACACAGATACGCAGTATTTT. V and J are TRBV7-2 and TRBJ2-3; 8 bases fit TRBD2. CDR3 size: 14 residues. J gave up 2 bases and V 5 bases, and 3 bases lay outside the gene matches. Germline V gives CDR1 SGHTA, CDR2 FQGNSA.

The chain employs TRBV4-1 and TRBJ2-3, with D unclear. CDR1 is MGHRA and CDR2 is YSYEKL in the germline V gene. CDR3 size: 16 residues. The V end lost 0 bases, the J end lost 2 bases, and 12 bases lay between the germline ends. CDR3 DNA: TGCGCCAGCAGCCAAGACATTAGCACCCCCACAGATACGCAGTATTTT. This translates into CASSQDISTPTDTQYF.

This clone was detected only a few times. This sequence joins TRBV3-1 (or the pseudogene TRBV3-2) and TRBJ1-2; a weak D match, TRBD1 (5 bases). CDR1 is LGHDT and CDR2 is YNNKEL in the germline V gene (reference sequence). This CDR3 is 13 amino acids long. V was pared by 4 bases and J by 4 bases, with 10 bases between. Here the CDR3 DNA reads TGTGCCAGCAGCCCCAGACAGTCCTATGGCTACACCTTC. This gives the protein CASSPRQSYGYTF.

The V gene is TRBV9, the J gene TRBJ1-3, with 7 nucleotides matching TRBD1. This CDR3 has 14 amino acids. Looked up from germline, CDR1 is SGDLS and CDR2 is YYNGEE. J lost 4 bases, V lost 3 bases, and 4 bases had no gene match. The CDR3 reads CASSALDRGNTIYF. For the CDR3, the DNA is TGTGCCAGCAGCGCCTTGGACAGGGGAAACACCATATATTTT.

This clone was detected only a few times. V usage is TRBV21-1 and J usage is TRBJ2-1; no DNA check was done on the table's D call, TRBD1. TRBV21-1 is described as a pseudogene. This CDR3 region has 15 residues. The CDR3 bases are TGTGCCAGCAGCAAGACAGGGCAGACCTACAATGAGCAGTTCTTC. Its protein product is CASSKTGQTYNEQFF.

The CDR3 loop reads CASSLSQGDSYNEQFF. In DNA form, the CDR3 reads TGCGCCAGCAGCCTAAGTCAGGGGGATTCGTACAATGAGCAGTTCTTC. V and J are TRBV4-1 and TRBJ2-1, with 7 nucleotides matching TRBD1. Germline trimming cut 4 bases from V and 4 bases from J; bases unmatched to any gene: 10. The CDR3 length is 16 residues. Germline V gives CDR1 MGHRA, CDR2 YSYEKL.

As concerns this clone: In the same sample, other DNA sequences code for this CDR3. V and J are TRBV2 and TRBJ1-4, with TRBD1 matching over 7 bases. Germline CDR1 and CDR2: SNHLY and FYNNEI. The junction had 4 bases not matched to a gene; V was cut back by 3 bases and J by 6 bases. This CDR3 region has 14 residues. The CDR3 sequence is CASSDPGTDEKLFF. The CDR3 DNA sequence: TGTGCCAGCAGTGATCCCGGGACAGATGAAAAACTGTTTTTT.

The chain carries TRBV6-5 and TRBJ2-5; TRBD1 is a possible D gene (6 bases). Deletions cut 9 bases from V and 5 bases from J, with 22 bases between. There are 15 residues in the CDR3. Germline values: CDR1 MNHEY, CDR2 SVGAGI. The CDR3 DNA sequence: TGTGCCAGTGAGGGACACCCCTCTATGGGCGAGACCCAGTACTTC. It specifies CASEGHPSMGETQYF.

CDR3 bases: TGTGCCAGCAGTTACTCCCAAGGGGGTAGGGAGCAGTTCTTC. Amino acids: CASSYSQGGREQFF. The V call is TRBV6-2 or TRBV6-3, the J call TRBJ2-1; D may be TRBD1 (6 bases). V gave up 0 bases and J gave up 10 bases, with 13 bases separating them. CDR1 is MNHEY and CDR2 is SVGEGT in the germline V gene. The CDR3 runs 14 residues.

The count of this clone is one. J is TRBJ2-5 and V is TRBV5-1; maybe TRBD2 (5 bases). Germline V gene data show CDR1 as SGHRS and CDR2 as YFSETQ. The CDR3 is 12 amino acids. Trimming cost V 4 bases and J 5 bases, with 9 bases left between them. CDR3 residues: CASSRGEETQYF. The CDR3 coding sequence is TGCGCCAGCAGCCGGGGAGAGGAGACCCAGTACTTC.

V is TRBV7-8 and J is TRBJ2-5; 7 positions match TRBD1. This CDR3 has 15 residues. CDR1 is SGHVS, CDR2 FQNEAQ, per germline. V was pared by 5 bases and J by 7 bases, with 13 bases of the junction left unmatched. The CDR3 is CASSQGTAGLVTQYF. The CDR3 DNA follows: TGTGCCAGCAGCCAGGGGACAGCCGGGTTAGTGACCCAGTACTTC.

This clone was observed once. This chain uses TRBV27 with TRBJ2-5, with D tentatively TRBD2 (6 bases). The CDR3 loop spans 14 amino acids. V dropped 6 bases and J dropped 2 bases, with 13 bases sitting between them. The germline gives CDR1 MNHEY, CDR2 SMNVEV (reference sequence). CDR3 region: CASSQVGLQETQYF. CDR3 sequence (DNA): TGTGCCAGCAGCCAAGTGGGACTGCAAGAGACCCAGTACTTC.